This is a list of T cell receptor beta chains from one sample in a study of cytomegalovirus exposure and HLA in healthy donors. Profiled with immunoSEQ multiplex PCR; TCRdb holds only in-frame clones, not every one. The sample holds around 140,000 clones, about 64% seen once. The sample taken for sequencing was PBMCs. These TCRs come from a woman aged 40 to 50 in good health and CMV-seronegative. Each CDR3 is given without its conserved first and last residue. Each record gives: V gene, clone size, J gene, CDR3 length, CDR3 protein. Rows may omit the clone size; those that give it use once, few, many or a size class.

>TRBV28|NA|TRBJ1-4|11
ASSGTGFEKLF
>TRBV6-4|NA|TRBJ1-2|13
ASSVESGTGHGYT
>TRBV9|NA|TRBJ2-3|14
ASSATSGGGTDTQY
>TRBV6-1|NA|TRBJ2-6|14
ASSELRGAGANVLT
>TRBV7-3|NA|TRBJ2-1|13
ASSFGGSSYNEQF
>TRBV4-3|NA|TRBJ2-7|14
ASSQGPPGQVYEQY
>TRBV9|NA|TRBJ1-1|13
ASSSGNPKTAEAF
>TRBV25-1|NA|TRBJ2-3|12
ASSEESAIDTQY
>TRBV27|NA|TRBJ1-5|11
ASSTGSNQPQH
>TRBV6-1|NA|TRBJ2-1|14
ASSELLAGYNNEQF
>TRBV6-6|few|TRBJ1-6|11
ATRPGGGEPLH
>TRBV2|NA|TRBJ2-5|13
ASSRTSGDAETQY
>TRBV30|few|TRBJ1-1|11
AWQTNLNTEAF
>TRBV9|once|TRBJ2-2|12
ASSVRTSTGELF
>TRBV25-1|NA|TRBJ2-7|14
ASSKRTGNLRVEQY
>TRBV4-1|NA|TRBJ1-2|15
ASSQDIVRDRGNGYT
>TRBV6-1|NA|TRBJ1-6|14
ASSEADRDHNSPLH
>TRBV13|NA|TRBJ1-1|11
APAPGCNTEAF
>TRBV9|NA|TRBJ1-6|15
ASSATGGQSTTVPLH
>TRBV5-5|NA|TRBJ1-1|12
ASSLGGGATEAF
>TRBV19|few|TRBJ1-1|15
ASSKPGQGASNTEAF
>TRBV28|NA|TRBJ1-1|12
ASSPGTAGVEAF
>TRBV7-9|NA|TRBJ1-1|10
ASSYLDTEAF
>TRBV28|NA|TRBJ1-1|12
ASKLAQRNTEAF
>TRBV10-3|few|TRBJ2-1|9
AIGGYNEQF
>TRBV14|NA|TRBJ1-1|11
ASSSQGGTEAF
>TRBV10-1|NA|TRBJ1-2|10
ASYMTERGYT
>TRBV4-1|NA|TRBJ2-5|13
ASSQERLLGETQY
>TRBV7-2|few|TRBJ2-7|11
ASTWDRVYEQY
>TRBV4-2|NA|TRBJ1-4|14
ASSQERARGGEKLF
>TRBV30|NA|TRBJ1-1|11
AWSVAPAAEAF
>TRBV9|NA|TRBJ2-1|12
ASSSTSSYNEQF
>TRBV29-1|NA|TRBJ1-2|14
SSSGALDRANYGYT
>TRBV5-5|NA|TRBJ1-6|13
ASSARGWENSPLH
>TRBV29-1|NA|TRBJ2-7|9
SVETAYEQY
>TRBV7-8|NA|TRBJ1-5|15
ASSLPGQEVLDQPQH